The present entry profiles one T cell receptor (beta chain) with its context. The antigen is not known. Next came a second PCR, run for roughly 6 to 11 cycles, which used a sample-barcoded 5' primer along with a J-beta primer mix. Template switching added a 12-random-nucleotide identifier to every cDNA molecule. MiXCR, run by TCRdb on the 5' RACE reads, gives a single entry per CDR3 protein. The profile shows approximately 800,000 distinct CDR3 sequences, about 62% of them singletons. In each sample, at least 7 million PBMCs were isolated. This specimen belongs to a study of blood T cells in healthy people across ages. Study-level information: About one barcoded beta molecule per two T cells was captured by template switching.

Study results and limitations: A strong correlation was found between TCR beta diversity and the percentage of naive T cells.

Specimen: blood. The origin of this receptor is a young man in good health.

In nucleotides, the CDR3 is TGTGCCAGCAGCCATCGGACAGTTTCCTACGAGCAGTACTTC. Protein product: CASSHRTVSYEQYF. This chain connects TRBV3-1 to TRBJ2-7; D is possibly TRBD1 (6 bases). The CDR3 length is 14 residues. Trimming shortened V by 3 bases and J by 1 base, and 10 bases separated the two germline ends. From germline, CDR1 is LGHDT and CDR2 YNNKEL (reference sequence).